The clone carrying this TCR beta chain was seen a few times. As yet, its antigen is unknown. The entry originates in a study of cytomegalovirus exposure and HLA in healthy donors. The study's findings and limits: Productive status was seen about 90% or about 30% of the time for most TCR beta V segments in an earlier analysis.

In the PCR, 60 Vbeta and 13 Jbeta primers were used. TCRdb keeps only in-frame clones here, not all; method: immunoSEQ multiplex PCR. This sample has roughly 130,000 clones, with around 74% found just once. The study sampled nominally healthy donors, though unrecorded immune exposures were likely. This receptor was taken from a man in his forties in good health and CMV-seropositive. The sample comprised PBMCs.

This CDR3 reads CASSEAQTADYGYTF. DNA for the CDR3: TGTGCCAGCAGTGAAGCACAGACAGCCGACTATGGCTACACCTTC. The V call is TRBV6-1, the J call TRBJ1-2; TRBD1 is a possible D gene (5 bases). This CDR3 comprises 15 residues. Germline V CDR1 and CDR2: MNHNS, SASEGT. Trimming stripped 0 bases from V and 3 bases from J, with 11 bases between.